Listed below are T cell receptor beta chains from one sample, sequenced in a study of blood T cell repertoires in COVID-19. The method was immunoSEQ multiplex PCR; TCRdb's version includes in-frame clones alone and lacks a portion of them. The sample has about 41,000 clones; roughly nine tenths are singletons. Sequencing was done on a sample of peripheral blood. The receptor set was obtained from a man aged 55 to 69 with acute or convalescent COVID-19. Both conserved end residues are part of each CDR3. A D gene is named only where the DNA matches it firmly. Some rows mark clone size as missing; the rest say once, few, many or name a class of expanded clone.

V gene	CDR3 length	D gene	clone size	J gene	CDR3 DNA	CDR3 protein
TRBV18	15	NA	NA	TRBJ1-6	TGTGCCAGCTCACGGACCGGGACAAATAATTCACCCCTCCACTTT	CASSRTGTNNSPLHF
TRBV6-2/TRBV6-3	14	NA	NA	TRBJ1-5	TGTGCCAGCAGTCAGAAGTATAGCAATCAGCCCCAGCATTTT	CASSQKYSNQPQHF
TRBV5-6	11	NA	NA	TRBJ1-2	TGTGCCAGCAGCTTCGGGGATGGCTACACCTTC	CASSFGDGYTF
TRBV27	13	NA	NA	TRBJ1-5	TGTGCCAGCAGTTTACAGTATAATCAGCCCCAGCATTTT	CASSLQYNQPQHF
TRBV29-1	13	TRBD1	NA	TRBJ1-2	TGCAGCGTTGAAGAGGGACAGGGCTATGGCTACACCTTC	CSVEEGQGYGYTF
TRBV2	14	NA	once	TRBJ1-1	TGTGCCAGCAGGGCACAGGTCATGAACACTGAAGCTTTCTTT	CASRAQVMNTEAFF
TRBV14	13	NA	NA	TRBJ1-2	TGTGCCAGCAGCCAAGGATCCCCAAGAGGGTACACCTTC	CASSQGSPRGYTF
TRBV11-2	17	NA	once	TRBJ2-1	TGTGCCAGCAGCTTCGTCTGGGGGGGCCCTGAATACAATGAGCAGTTCTTC	CASSFVWGGPEYNEQFF
TRBV7-9	15	TRBD1	NA	TRBJ1-1	TGTGCCAGCAGCGGGGACAGGACGAGGGACACTGAAGCTTTCTTT	CASSGDRTRDTEAFF
TRBV4-3	15	TRBD2	NA	TRBJ2-7	TGCGCCAGCAGCCAAGGACTAGCGGTATCCTACGAGCAGTACTTC	CASSQGLAVSYEQYF
TRBV19	15	TRBD1	NA	TRBJ2-3	TGTGCCAGTAGTATAGATCACAGGGGAGCAGATACGCAGTATTTT	CASSIDHRGADTQYF
TRBV19	14	NA	NA	TRBJ2-1	TGTGCCAGTAGTAGCGGGCTGTCCTACAATGAGCAGTTCTTC	CASSSGLSYNEQFF
TRBV24-1	13	NA	NA	TRBJ2-5	TGTGCCACCAGTGGGCCGCGGGAAGAGACCCAGTACTTC	CATSGPREETQYF
TRBV25-1	14	TRBD1	NA	TRBJ1-5	TGTGCCAGCAGTGCAGGGGGCGTGATACTGCCCCAGCATTTT	CASSAGGVILPQHF
TRBV19	13	TRBD1	NA	TRBJ1-5	TGTGCCAGCGACAGGGGGCTGGGTCAGCCCCAGCATTTT	CASDRGLGQPQHF
TRBV30	13	NA	once	TRBJ1-2	TGTGCCTGGAGCGCGGGTGATCAGTATGGCTACACCTTC	CAWSAGDQYGYTF
TRBV5-1	15	TRBD1	NA	TRBJ2-1	TGCGCCAGCAGCGGCGATGGACAGGGGGTAAATGAGCAGTTCTTC	CASSGDGQGVNEQFF
TRBV6-5	14	TRBD1	NA	TRBJ1-1	TGTGCCAGCAGTCGGGACAGGGGGAACACTGAAGCTTTCTTT	CASSRDRGNTEAFF